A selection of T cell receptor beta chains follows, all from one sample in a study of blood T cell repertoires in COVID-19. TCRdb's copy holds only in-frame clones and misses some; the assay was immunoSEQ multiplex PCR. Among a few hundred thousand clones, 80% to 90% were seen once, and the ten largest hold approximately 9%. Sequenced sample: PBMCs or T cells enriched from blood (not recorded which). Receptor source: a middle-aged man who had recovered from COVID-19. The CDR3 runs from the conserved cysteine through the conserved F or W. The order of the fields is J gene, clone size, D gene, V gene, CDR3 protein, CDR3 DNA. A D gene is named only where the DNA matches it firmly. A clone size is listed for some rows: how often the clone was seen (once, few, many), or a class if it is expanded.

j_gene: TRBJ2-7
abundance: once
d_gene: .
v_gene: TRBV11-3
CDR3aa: CASSLDSAGYEQYF
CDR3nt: TGTGCCAGCAGCTTAGACAGCGCTGGCTACGAGCAGTACTTC

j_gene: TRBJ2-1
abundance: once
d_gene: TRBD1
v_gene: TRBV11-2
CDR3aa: CASSSGQYNEQFF
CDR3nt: TGTGCCAGCAGCTCGGGACAGTACAATGAGCAGTTCTTC

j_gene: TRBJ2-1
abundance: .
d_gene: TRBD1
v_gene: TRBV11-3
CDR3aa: CASSLVGTGAYNEQFF
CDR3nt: TGTGCCAGCAGCTTAGTCGGGACAGGGGCCTACAATGAGCAGTTCTTC

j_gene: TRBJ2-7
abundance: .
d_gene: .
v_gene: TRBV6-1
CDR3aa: CASSEGKGTLSYEQYF
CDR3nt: TGTGCCAGCAGTGAAGGGAAGGGGACATTATCCTACGAGCAGTACTTC

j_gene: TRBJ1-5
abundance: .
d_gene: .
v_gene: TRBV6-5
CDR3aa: CASSYQGDQPQHF
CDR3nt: TGTGCCAGCAGTTACCAGGGCGATCAGCCCCAGCATTTT

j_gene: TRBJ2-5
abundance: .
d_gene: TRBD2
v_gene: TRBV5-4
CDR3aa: CASSLGPTAGGQETQYF
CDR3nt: TGTGCCAGCAGCTTGGGCCCTACCGCGGGGGGGCAGGAGACCCAGTACTTC

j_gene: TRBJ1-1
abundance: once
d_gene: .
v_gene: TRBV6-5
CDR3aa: CASSYSTGSMNTEAFF
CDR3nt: TGTGCCAGCAGTTACTCGACCGGGTCCATGAACACTGAAGCTTTCTTT

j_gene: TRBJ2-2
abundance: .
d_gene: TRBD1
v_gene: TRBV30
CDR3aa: CAWMVPWGRGLNTGELFF
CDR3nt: TGTGCCTGGATGGTCCCGTGGGGCAGGGGGCTGAACACCGGGGAGCTGTTTTTT

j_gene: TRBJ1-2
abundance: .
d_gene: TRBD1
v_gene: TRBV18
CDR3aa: CASSPASDRGYGYTF
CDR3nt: TGTGCCAGCTCACCTGCCTCCGACAGGGGCTATGGCTACACCTTC

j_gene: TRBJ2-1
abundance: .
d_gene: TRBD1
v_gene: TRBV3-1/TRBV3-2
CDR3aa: CASSPGQGVSSYNEQFF
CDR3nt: TGTGCCAGCAGCCCGGGACAGGGGGTAAGCTCCTACAATGAGCAGTTCTTC

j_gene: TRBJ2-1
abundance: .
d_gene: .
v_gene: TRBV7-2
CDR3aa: CASSLASLASFGLSYNEQFF
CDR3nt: TGTGCCAGCAGCTTAGCTTCACTAGCCTCGTTTGGGCTCTCCTACAATGAGCAGTTCTTC

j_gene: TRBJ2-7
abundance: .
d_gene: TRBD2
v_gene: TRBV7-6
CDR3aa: CASSLRAFLGLAGVSYEQYF
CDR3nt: TGTGCCAGCAGCTTAAGGGCGTTCCTTGGACTAGCGGGAGTCTCCTACGAGCAGTACTTC

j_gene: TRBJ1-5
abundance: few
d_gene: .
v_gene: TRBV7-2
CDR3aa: CASSTGPYSNQPQHF
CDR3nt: TGTGCCAGCAGTACTGGGCCTTATAGCAATCAGCCCCAGCATTTT

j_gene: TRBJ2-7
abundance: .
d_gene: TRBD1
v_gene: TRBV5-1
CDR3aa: CASSLGQGPYEQYF
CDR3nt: TGCGCCAGCAGCTTGGGACAGGGCCCCTACGAGCAGTACTTC

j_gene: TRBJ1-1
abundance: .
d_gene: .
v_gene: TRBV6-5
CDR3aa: CASSSSRQNTEAFF
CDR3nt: TGTGCCAGCAGCAGCTCCCGACAGAACACTGAAGCTTTCTTT

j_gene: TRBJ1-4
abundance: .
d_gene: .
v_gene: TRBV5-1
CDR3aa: CASSLGGDATNEKLFF
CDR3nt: TGCGCCAGCAGCTTGGGAGGAGATGCAACTAATGAAAAACTGTTTTTT

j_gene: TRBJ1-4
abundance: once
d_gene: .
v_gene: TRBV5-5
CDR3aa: CASSWTKNVGEKLFF
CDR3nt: TGTGCCAGCAGCTGGACTAAGAATGTGGGTGAAAAACTGTTTTTT

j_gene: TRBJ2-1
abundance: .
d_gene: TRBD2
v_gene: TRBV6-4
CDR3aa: CASSAFGGRFSYNEQFF
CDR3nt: TGTGCCAGCAGTGCGTTTGGCGGGAGATTCTCCTACAATGAGCAGTTCTTC

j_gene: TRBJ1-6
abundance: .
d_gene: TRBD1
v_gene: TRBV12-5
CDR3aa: CASGLVPGQLNSPLHF
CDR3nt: TGTGCTAGTGGTTTGGTACCGGGACAGCTTAATTCACCCCTCCACTTT

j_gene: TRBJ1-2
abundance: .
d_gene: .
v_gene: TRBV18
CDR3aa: CASSPPVNPFLDGYTF
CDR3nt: TGTGCCAGCTCACCACCGGTTAATCCTTTTCTAGATGGCTACACCTTC

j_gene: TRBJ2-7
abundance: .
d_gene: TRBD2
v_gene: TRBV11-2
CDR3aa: CASSLGLAGVYEQYF
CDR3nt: TGTGCCAGCAGCCTTGGGCTAGCGGGAGTCTACGAGCAGTACTTC

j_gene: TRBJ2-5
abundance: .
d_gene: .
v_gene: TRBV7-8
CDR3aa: CASSLLSQQETQYF
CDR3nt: TGTGCCAGCAGCTTGTTGTCCCAACAAGAGACCCAGTACTTC

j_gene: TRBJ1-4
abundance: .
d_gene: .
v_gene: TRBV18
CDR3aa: CASSPSSGLANEKLFF
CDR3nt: TGTGCCAGCTCACCGTCTTCGGGACTGGCAAATGAAAAACTGTTTTTT

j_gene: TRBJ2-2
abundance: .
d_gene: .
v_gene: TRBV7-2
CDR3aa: CASSLGPTRNTGELFF
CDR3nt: TGTGCCAGCAGCTTAGGACCGACACGGAACACCGGGGAGCTGTTTTTT

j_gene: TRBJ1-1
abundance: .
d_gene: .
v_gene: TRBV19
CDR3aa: CASSLGGATNTEAFF
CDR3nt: TGTGCCAGTAGTTTGGGAGGGGCTACGAACACTGAAGCTTTCTTT

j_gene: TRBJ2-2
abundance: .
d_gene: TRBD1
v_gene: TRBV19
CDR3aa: CAGRQGPNTGELFF
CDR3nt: TGTGCCGGCCGACAGGGGCCGAACACCGGGGAGCTGTTTTTT

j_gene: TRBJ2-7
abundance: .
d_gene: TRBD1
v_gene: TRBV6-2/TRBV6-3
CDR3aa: CASSKGQGGSEQYF
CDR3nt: TGTGCCAGCAGTAAAGGACAGGGAGGCTCCGAGCAGTACTTC

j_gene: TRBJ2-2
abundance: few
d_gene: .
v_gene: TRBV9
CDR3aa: CASSVGRGETGELFF
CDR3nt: TGTGCCAGCAGCGTAGGTCGCGGGGAAACCGGGGAGCTGTTTTTT

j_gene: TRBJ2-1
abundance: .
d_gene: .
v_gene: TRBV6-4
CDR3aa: CASSREWSGSSYNEQFF
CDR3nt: TGTGCCAGCAGCCGGGAGTGGAGTGGGAGCTCCTACAATGAGCAGTTCTTC

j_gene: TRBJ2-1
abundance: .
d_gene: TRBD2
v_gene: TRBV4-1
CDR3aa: CASSPTGRGASGRYNEQFF
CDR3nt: TGCGCCAGCAGTCCGACAGGCCGGGGGGCTAGCGGGAGATACAATGAGCAGTTCTTC

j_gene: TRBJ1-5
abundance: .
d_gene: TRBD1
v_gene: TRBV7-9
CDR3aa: CASSPGQGNQPQHF
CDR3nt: TGTGCCAGCAGCCCGGGACAGGGGAATCAGCCCCAGCATTTT

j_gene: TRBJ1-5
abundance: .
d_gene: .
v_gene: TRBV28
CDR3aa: CASNLQGSPHNQPQHF
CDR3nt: TGTGCCAGCAACCTCCAGGGCAGTCCCCACAATCAGCCCCAGCATTTT